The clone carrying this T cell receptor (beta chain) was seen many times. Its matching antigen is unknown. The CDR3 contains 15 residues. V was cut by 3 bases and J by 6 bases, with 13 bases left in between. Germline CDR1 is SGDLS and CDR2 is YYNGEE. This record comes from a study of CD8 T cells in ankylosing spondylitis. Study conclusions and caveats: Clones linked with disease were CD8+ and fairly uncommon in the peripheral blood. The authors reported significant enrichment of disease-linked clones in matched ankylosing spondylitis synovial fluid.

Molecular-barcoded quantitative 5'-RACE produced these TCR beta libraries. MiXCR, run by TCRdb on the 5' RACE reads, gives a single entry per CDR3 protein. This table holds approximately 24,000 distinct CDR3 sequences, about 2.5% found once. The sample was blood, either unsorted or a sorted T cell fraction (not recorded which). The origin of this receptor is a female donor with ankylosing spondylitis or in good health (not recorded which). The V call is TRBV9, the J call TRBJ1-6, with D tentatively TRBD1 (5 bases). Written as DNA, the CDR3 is TGTGCCAGCAGCGGAACGGAGCAGGGTAATTCACCCCTCCACTTT. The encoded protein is CASSGTEQGNSPLHF.